This TCR beta chain was captured by sequencing in a study of PD-L1 blockade in urothelial cancer. Looking at the study overall: Patients initiated atezolizumab around 2014 at 1,200 mg intravenously every 3 weeks. About 90% of the 29 patients were males with bladder-origin urothelial cancer.

The CDR3 is 17 amino acids. Germline V CDR1 and CDR2: SNHLY, FYNNEI. Between the trimmed V and J ends, which lost 2 bases and 6 bases, there was a span of 19 bases. Time point: pretreatment peripheral blood. Patients in the study were battling locally advanced or metastatic urothelial carcinoma. The number of samples from each patient was between 1 and 8, taken pretreatment and on-treatment. This clone was detected once. Clones were sequenced by immunoSEQ multiplex PCR, and TCRdb holds only the in-frame ones, with some missing. Among tens of thousands of clones listed, over 80% were seen once. This chain links TRBV2 with TRBJ1-4; D not resolved. The input for sequencing was PBMCs, taken around atezolizumab (anti-PD-L1) treatment. The receptor's source is a woman between 70 and 85 years old with urothelial cancer. The DNA for the CDR3 is TGTGCCAGCAGTGAACTGGGCCGACCTCTAAACCATGAAAAACTGTTTTTT. It translates to CASSELGRPLNHEKLFF.